The next 17 T cell receptor beta chains were all read from a single sample in a study of T-cell reconstitution after alpha-beta-depleted transplantation in children. A TCRbeta library incorporating unique molecular identifiers was prepared. TCRdb called the PCR reads again in MiXCR, with one record for every CDR3 protein. The sample contains about 300,000 distinct CDR3 sequences, roughly a tenth of which appear only once. The sample consisted of PBMCs, taken before TCRalphabeta/CD19-depleted stem cell transplant. All receptors derive from a boy in the first two years of life with acute myeloid leukemia, due to receive a stem cell transplant.

The table lists this clonotype with many counts. The chain carries TRBV27 and TRBJ2-1, with 9 bases that match TRBD1. The junction had 6 bases not matched to a gene; V was cut back by 5 bases and J by 7 bases. The CDR3 is 14 residues long. Germline CDR1 is MNHEY and CDR2 is SMNVEV (reference sequence). The CDR3 DNA reads TGTGCCAGCAGTCTACCGGACAGGGGAAATGAGCAGTTCTTC. It codes for CASSLPDRGNEQFF.

This clonotype has a handful of counts. The chain links TRBV3-1 to TRBJ2-1, with D possibly being TRBD2 (6 bases). Germline values: CDR1 LGHDT, CDR2 YNNKEL (reference sequence). Trimming stripped 1 base from V and 5 bases from J, with 18 bases between. The CDR3 sequence is 17 residues long. CDR3 coding DNA: TGTGCCAGCAGCCAAGCTCGGGGTAGCGGTAAAGACAATGAGCAGTTCTTC. This gives the protein CASSQARGSGKDNEQFF.

This clonotype occurred many times. The genes are TRBV29-1 and TRBJ2-3; D is unclear. Trimming took off 4 bases at V and 6 bases at J, with 11 bases between the two ends. Germline CDR1 SQVTM, CDR2 ANQGSEA. The CDR3 has 12 amino acids. The CDR3, as DNA: TGCAGCGTTGGGGCTTCTCCGGATACGCAGTATTTT. Translated: CSVGASPDTQYF.

J is TRBJ1-3 and V is TRBV18, with D possibly matching TRBD1 (5 bases). Trimming stripped 3 bases from V and 6 bases from J, with 15 bases between. The CDR3 is made up of 15 amino acids. CDR1 and CDR2 (germline): KGHSH, LQKENI. As DNA, the CDR3 is TGTGCCAGCTCACCGTCGACGGGACGTGAAAACACCATATATTTT. Translating it yields CASSPSTGRENTIYF.

This clonotype was counted at least ten times. This chain connects TRBV5-1 to TRBJ2-1; 8 bases line up with TRBD2. The CDR3 totals 15 residues. The V gene's germline CDR1 is SGHRS and CDR2 YFSETQ. J was trimmed by 7 bases and V by 4 bases; bases with no gene match: 10. The CDR3: CASSRGSSGGNEQFF. CDR3 DNA: TGCGCCAGCAGCCGGGGGTCGTCGGGGGGGAATGAGCAGTTCTTC.

This clonotype was picked up a small number of times. In nucleotides, the CDR3 is TGTGCCAGCACCCAGCCTTTGGGACAGCCGTTCTCCTACGAGCAGTACTTC. Translated: CASTQPLGQPFSYEQYF. The chain combines TRBV6-1 with TRBJ2-7, with 7 positions matching TRBD1. V lost 7 bases and J lost 0; bases outside the gene matches: 15. This CDR3 contains 17 residues. Germline loops: CDR1 MNHNS, CDR2 SASEGT.

This clonotype was detected many times. The chain employs TRBV6-5 and TRBJ2-1, with 11 bases lining up with TRBD1. Germline V lookup: CDR1 MNHEY, CDR2 SVGAGI. Trimming cost V 6 bases and J 6 bases; bases outside gene matches: 7. CDR3 length: 15 amino acids. In nucleotides, the CDR3 is TGTGCCAGCAGGAGGACAGGGGGCGTAGGCAATGAGCAGTTCTTC. It yields the protein CASRRTGGVGNEQFF.

This clonotype was found many times. V gene TRBV15 combines with J gene TRBJ2-2; D remains ambiguous. This CDR3 region has 15 residues. V was shortened by 0 bases and J by 1 base, with 6 bases between the two germline ends. CDR1 LNHNV and CDR2 YYDKDF come from the germline V gene (reference sequence). CDR3 sequence reads: CATSRDLWNTGELFF. Here the CDR3 DNA reads TGTGCCACCAGCAGAGATCTCTGGAACACCGGGGAGCTGTTTTTT.

This clonotype was detected a few times. The CDR3 protein is CSVWTGLSGEAFF. For the CDR3, the DNA is TGCAGCGTTTGGACAGGGTTGAGTGGTGAAGCTTTCTTT. The V and J genes are TRBV29-1 and TRBJ1-1; TRBD1 aligns across 8 bases. The CDR3 sequence is 13 residues long. The germline V gene has CDR1 SQVTM and CDR2 ANQGSEA. Germline trimming cut 5 bases from V and 7 bases from J; bases unmatched to any gene: 9.

This clonotype was seen at least ten times. This sequence joins TRBV12-3 or TRBV12-4 and TRBJ2-3; perhaps TRBD1 as D (5 bases). Trimming pared 6 bases from V and 0 bases from J, leaving 10 bases between. The CDR3 totals 14 residues. The CDR3 spells CASSRRQSTDTQYF. In nucleotides, the CDR3 is TGTGCCAGCAGCCGACGACAGAGCACAGATACGCAGTATTTT.

The genes are TRBV11-1 and TRBJ2-2; 7 bases line up with TRBD1. This CDR3 spans 18 amino acids. With V trimmed by 3 bases and J by 4 bases, 14 bases remained unmatched. Per germline, CDR1 SGHAT and CDR2 FQDESV (reference sequence). The CDR3 here is CASSFPKGTDTTTGELFF. DNA for the CDR3: TGTGCCAGCAGCTTCCCCAAAGGGACAGATACGACCACCGGGGAGCTGTTTTTT. Full variable domain (rest looked up from reference TRBV11-1 and TRBJ2-2): EAEVAQSPRYKITEKSQAVAFWCDPISGHATLYWYRQILGQGPELLVQFQDESVVDDSQLPKDRFSAERLKGVDSTLKIQPAELGDSAMYLCASSFPKGTDTTTGELFFGEGSRLTVL.

To note about this clonotype: A much larger clone is a single base away; this may be a read error. The chain joins TRBV7-3 to TRBJ2-3, with a tentative D call TRBD2 (7 bases). The CDR3 has 15 amino acids. Germline V CDR1 and CDR2: SGHTA, FQGTGA. The CDR3 reads CSSSPGAGGTDTQYF. As DNA, the CDR3 is TGTTCCAGCAGCCCGGGGGCGGGGGGCACAGATACGCAGTATTTT.

This clonotype was detected ten times or more. This chain links TRBV6-5 with TRBJ2-2; the match to TRBD2 covers 12 bases. CDR1 and CDR2 from the germline V gene are MNHEY and SVGAGI. CDR3 length equals 18 residues. The V gene end was trimmed by 0 bases and the J gene end by 1 base; junction bases not matched to a gene: 3. In DNA form, the CDR3 reads TGTGCCAGCAGTTACTCCCCTAGCGGGGGGGGGAACACCGGGGAGCTGTTTTTT. Translation: CASSYSPSGGGNTGELFF.

This clonotype was recorded at least ten times. V usage is TRBV5-1 and J usage is TRBJ2-3, with no clear D. Germline loops: CDR1 SGHRS, CDR2 YFSETQ. V was clipped by 5 bases and J by 0 bases, with 19 bases between them. The CDR3 is 17 residues long. The CDR3 DNA is TGCGCCAGCAGAATCGCCCCCTCAGGTCTGAGCACAGATACGCAGTATTTT. It specifies CASRIAPSGLSTDTQYF. The variable domain in full, completed from reference TRBV5-1 and TRBJ2-3, reads KAGVTQTPRYLIKTRGQQVTLSCSPISGHRSVSWYQQTPGQGLQFLFEYFSETQRNKGNFPGRFSGRQFSNSRSEMNVSTLELGDSALYLCASRIAPSGLSTDTQYFGPGTRLTVL.

This clonotype has a count of ten or more. This rearrangement joins TRBV4-3 to TRBJ2-2; 7 bases match TRBD1. Trimming took 6 bases from V and 5 from J; bases not matched to a gene: 9. The CDR3 consists of 15 residues. The V gene's germline CDR1 is LGHNA and CDR2 YSLEER. CDR3 sequence: CASREGTAVTGELFF. CDR3 nucleotides: TGCGCCAGCAGAGAGGGGACAGCCGTTACCGGGGAGCTGTTTTTT.

This clonotype was counted between two and nine times. This chain links TRBV7-6 with TRBJ1-4; 9 bases match TRBD1. The CDR3 extends over 15 amino acids. V trimming: 3 bases; J trimming: 8 bases; junction bases outside the gene matches: 7. Germline V gives CDR1 SGHVS, CDR2 FNYEAQ. In nucleotides, the CDR3 is TGTGCCAGCAGCTTTCCGGGACAGGGTGGAGAAAAACTGTTTTTT. Protein: CASSFPGQGGEKLFF.

The gene calls are TRBV5-5 and TRBJ1-3; D remains ambiguous. Germline V CDR1 and CDR2: SGHKS, YYEKEE (reference sequence). The V end was cut by 2 bases, the J end by 0 bases, with 6 bases between. This CDR3 has 14 amino acids. CDR3 amino acids: CASSLFPSGNTIYF. DNA for the CDR3: TGTGCCAGCAGCTTATTCCCCTCTGGAAACACCATATATTTT.